These 5 T cell receptor beta chains share one sample of origin, sequenced in a study of shared clonotypes between healthy human individuals. Produced via immunoSEQ multiplex PCR; TCRdb's table is partial and in-frame only. The top ten clones hold about 0.13% of a sample with about 2 million clones, 95% of them seen once. The sequenced sample consisted of naive CD4+ T cells sorted from blood. As to subset: CD45RA+ positively selected. Receptor source: a man between 18 and 35 years old in good health.

This clone was detected only a few times. V and J are TRBV4-1 and TRBJ1-6; TRBD1 might be the D (5 bases). This CDR3 region has 14 residues. With 2 bases removed from V and 7 bases from J, the gap between germline ends came to 9 bases. Germline V gene data show CDR1 as MGHRA and CDR2 as YSYEKL. This CDR3 is CASSQLGVNSPLHF. The CDR3 DNA sequence: TGCGCCAGCAGCCAACTAGGGGTAAATTCACCCCTCCACTTT.

The chain employs TRBV6-1 and TRBJ1-4; no firm D call. The CDR3 sequence is 13 residues long. Trimming stripped 9 bases from V and 5 bases from J, with 13 bases between. Germline CDR1 MNHNS, CDR2 SASEGT. Here the CDR3 reads CASGRSPNEKLFF. In DNA form, the CDR3 reads TGTGCCAGTGGCCGCAGCCCCAATGAAAAACTGTTTTTT.

This chain links TRBV30 with TRBJ1-6; D is unresolved. Germline CDR1 GTSNPN, CDR2 SVGIG (reference sequence). The CDR3 loop spans 13 amino acids. V lost 5 bases and J 6 bases, leaving 11 bases between the germline ends. In DNA form, the CDR3 reads TGTGCCTGGTCGGCTGCGGGTAATTCACCCCTCCACTTT. It yields the protein CAWSAAGNSPLHF.

This chain connects TRBV6-6 to TRBJ1-2; D gene unclear. Deletions cut 7 bases from V and 4 bases from J, with 7 bases between. Germline V gene sequence: CDR1 MNHNY, CDR2 SVGAGI (reference sequence). This CDR3 spans 11 amino acids. The CDR3 DNA reads as TGTGCCAGCAAACGGGGCTATGGCTACACCTTC. Its protein product is CASKRGYGYTF.

V and J are TRBV2 and TRBJ2-2; tentative D call: TRBD2 (6 bases). This CDR3 is 15 amino acids long. Germline loops: CDR1 SNHLY, CDR2 FYNNEI. Trimming stripped 7 bases from V and 4 bases from J, with 16 bases between. The CDR3 region is CASILREGGTGELFF. In nucleotides, the CDR3 is TGTGCCAGCATACTGCGGGAAGGTGGCACCGGGGAGCTGTTTTTT.